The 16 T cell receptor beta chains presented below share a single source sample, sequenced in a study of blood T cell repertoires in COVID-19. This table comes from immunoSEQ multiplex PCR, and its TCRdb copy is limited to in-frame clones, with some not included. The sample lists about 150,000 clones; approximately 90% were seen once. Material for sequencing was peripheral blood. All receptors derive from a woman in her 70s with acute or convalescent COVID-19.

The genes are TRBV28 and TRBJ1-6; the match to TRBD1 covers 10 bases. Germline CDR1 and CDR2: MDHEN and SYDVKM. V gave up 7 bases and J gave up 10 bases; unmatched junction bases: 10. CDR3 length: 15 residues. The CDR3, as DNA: TGTGCCAGCACCATCGCCGGGACAGGGGCCTCACCCCTCCACTTT. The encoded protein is CASTIAGTGASPLHF.

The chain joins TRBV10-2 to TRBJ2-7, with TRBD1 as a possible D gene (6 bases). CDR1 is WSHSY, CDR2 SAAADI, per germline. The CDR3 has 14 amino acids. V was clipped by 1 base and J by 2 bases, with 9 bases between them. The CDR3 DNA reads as TGCGCCAGCAGTGAGTACAGGGCGACCTACGAGCAGTACTTC. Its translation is CASSEYRATYEQYF.

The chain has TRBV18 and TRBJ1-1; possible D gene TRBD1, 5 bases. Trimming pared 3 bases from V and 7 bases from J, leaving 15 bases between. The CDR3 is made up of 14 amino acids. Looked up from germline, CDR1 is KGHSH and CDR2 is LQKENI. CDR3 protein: CASSPRGVAGEAFF. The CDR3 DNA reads TGTGCCAGCTCACCGCGGGGGGTAGCAGGTGAAGCTTTCTTT.

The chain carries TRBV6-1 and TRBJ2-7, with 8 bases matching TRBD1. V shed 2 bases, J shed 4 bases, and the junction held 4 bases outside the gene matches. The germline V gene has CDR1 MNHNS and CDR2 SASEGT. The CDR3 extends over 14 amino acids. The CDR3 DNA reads TGTGCCAGCAGTGAACACAGGGGGTTTTACGAGCAGTACTTC. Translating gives CASSEHRGFYEQYF.

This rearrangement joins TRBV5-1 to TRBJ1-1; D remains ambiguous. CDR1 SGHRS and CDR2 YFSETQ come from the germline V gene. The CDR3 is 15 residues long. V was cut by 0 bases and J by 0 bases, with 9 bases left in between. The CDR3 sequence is CASSLAGFMNTEAFF. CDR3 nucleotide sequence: TGCGCCAGCAGCTTGGCAGGCTTCATGAACACTGAAGCTTTCTTT.

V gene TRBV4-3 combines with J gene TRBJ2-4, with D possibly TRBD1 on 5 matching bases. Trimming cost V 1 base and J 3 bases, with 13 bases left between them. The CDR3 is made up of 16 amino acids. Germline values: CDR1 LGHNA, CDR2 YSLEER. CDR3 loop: CASSQAFSTGKNIQYF. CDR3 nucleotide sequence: TGCGCCAGCAGCCAAGCTTTCAGTACAGGCAAAAACATTCAGTACTTC.

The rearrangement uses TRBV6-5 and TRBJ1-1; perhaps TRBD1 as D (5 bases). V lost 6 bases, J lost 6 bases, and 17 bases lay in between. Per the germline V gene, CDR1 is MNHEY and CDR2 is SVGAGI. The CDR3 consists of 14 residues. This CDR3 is CASSRREESAEAFF. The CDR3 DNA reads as TGTGCCAGCAGCCGCAGGGAGGAGTCGGCTGAAGCTTTCTTT.

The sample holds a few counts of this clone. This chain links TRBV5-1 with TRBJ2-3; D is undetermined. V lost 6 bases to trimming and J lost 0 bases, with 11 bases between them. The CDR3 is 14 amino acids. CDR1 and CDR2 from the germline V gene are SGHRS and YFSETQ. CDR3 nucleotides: TGCGCCAGCACTACTCAAACTAGCACAGATACGCAGTATTTT. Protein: CASTTQTSTDTQYF.

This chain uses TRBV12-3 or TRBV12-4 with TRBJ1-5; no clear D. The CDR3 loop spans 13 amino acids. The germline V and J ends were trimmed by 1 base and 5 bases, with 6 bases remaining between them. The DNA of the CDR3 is TGTGCCAGCAGTTTAGACCGGGATCAGCCCCAGCATTTT. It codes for CASSLDRDQPQHF.

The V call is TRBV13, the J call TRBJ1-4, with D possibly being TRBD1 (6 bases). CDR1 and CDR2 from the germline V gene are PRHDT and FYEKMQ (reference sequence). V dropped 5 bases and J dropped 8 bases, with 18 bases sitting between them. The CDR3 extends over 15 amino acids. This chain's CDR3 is CASSIQQGRGEKLFF. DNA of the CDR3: TGTGCCAGCAGCATCCAACAGGGCCGAGGGGAAAAACTGTTTTTT. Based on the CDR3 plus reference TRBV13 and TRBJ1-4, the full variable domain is AAGVIQSPRHLIKEKRETATLKCYPIPRHDTVYWYQQGPGQDPQFLISFYEKMQSDKGSIPDRFSAQQFSDYHSELNMSSLELGDSALYFCASSIQQGRGEKLFFGSGTQLSVL.

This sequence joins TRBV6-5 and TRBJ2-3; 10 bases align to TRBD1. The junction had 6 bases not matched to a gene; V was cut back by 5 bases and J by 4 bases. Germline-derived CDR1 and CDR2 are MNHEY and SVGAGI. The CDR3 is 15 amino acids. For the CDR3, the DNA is TGTGCCAGCAGTAAGGACAGGGGGTTTTCAGATACGCAGTATTTT. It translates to CASSKDRGFSDTQYF.

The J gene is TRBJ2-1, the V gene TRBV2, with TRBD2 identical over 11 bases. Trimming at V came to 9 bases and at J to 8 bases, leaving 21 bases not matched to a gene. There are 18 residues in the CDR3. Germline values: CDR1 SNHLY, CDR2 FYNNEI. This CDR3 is CASSTGTSGGTPRDEQFF. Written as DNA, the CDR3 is TGTGCCAGTAGTACCGGGACTAGCGGCGGAACCCCCCGCGATGAGCAGTTCTTC. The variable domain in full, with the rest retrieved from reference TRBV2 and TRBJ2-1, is EPEVTQTPSHQVTQMGQEVILRCVPISNHLYFYWYRQILGQKVEFLVSFYNNEISEKSEIFDDQFSVERPDGSNFTLKIRSTKLEDSAMYFCASSTGTSGGTPRDEQFFGPGTRLTVL.

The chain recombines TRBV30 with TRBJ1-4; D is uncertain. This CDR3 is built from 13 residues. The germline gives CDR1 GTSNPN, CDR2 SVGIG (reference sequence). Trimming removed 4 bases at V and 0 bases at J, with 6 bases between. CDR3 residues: CAWTGATNEKLFF. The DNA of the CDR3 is TGTGCCTGGACAGGTGCAACTAATGAAAAACTGTTTTTT.

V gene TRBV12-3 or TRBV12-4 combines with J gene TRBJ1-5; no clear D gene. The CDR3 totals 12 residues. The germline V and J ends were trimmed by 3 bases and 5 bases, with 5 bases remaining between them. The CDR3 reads CASSLSYQPQHF. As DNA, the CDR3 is TGTGCCAGCAGTTTGTCGTATCAGCCCCAGCATTTT.

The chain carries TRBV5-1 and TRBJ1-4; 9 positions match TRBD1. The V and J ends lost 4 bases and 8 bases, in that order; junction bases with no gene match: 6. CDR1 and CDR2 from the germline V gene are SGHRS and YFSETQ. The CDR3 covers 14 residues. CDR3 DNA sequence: TGCGCCAGCAGCCTGGACAGGGGATCCGAAAAACTGTTTTTT. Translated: CASSLDRGSEKLFF.

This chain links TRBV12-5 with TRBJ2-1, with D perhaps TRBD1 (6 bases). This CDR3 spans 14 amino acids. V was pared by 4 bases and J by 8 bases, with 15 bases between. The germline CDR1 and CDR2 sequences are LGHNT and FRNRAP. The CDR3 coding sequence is TGTGCTAGTGGTTCGGGACAACCTTTGGATGAGCAGTTCTTC. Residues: CASGSGQPLDEQFF.